This T cell receptor beta chain emerged from a study of identical twins. The CDR3 totals 14 residues. CDR1 is MNHNS, CDR2 SASEGT, per germline. Deletions cut 6 bases from V and 14 bases from J, with 20 bases between. Through template switching, a universal primer site was introduced, and the cDNA contained unique molecular identifiers. TCRdb re-analysed the 5' RACE reads in MiXCR, keeping a single row per CDR3 protein. The table shows 500,000 to 650,000 distinct CDR3 sequences, with under 8.5% occurring only once. This clonotype was detected many times. Its antigen is not identified. Study conclusions and caveats: The study found weaker excess twin sharing in beta out-of-frame sequences.

These data also formed part of another study, on yellow fever vaccine responses in identical twins.

The source of this sequence is a woman younger than 30 in good health. The sequenced sample consisted of PBMCs. This rearrangement joins TRBV6-1 to TRBJ1-6; weak D call: TRBD1 (5 bases). DNA for the CDR3: TGTGCCAGCAGACCGACAGCCCAAAGCCGGTCCCTCCACTTT. Encoded protein: CASRPTAQSRSLHF.